This T cell receptor (beta chain) comes out of a study of T cell responses to AZD1222 COVID-19 vaccine. Study-level results: Sampled repertoires all dated from after the peak T cell response. White British ancestry dominated among donors, who included more females, and clonal diversity was possibly underestimated. Baseline antibody screening turned up just six seropositive AZD1222 recipients.

Only in-frame clones appear in the TCRdb table, and some are missing; sequencing was by immunoSEQ multiplex PCR. The sample contains 150,000 to 190,000 clones, more than 85% of which appear only once. Trimming removed 0 bases at V and 4 bases at J, with 7 bases between. This CDR3 has 13 residues. Per germline, CDR1 SGDLS and CDR2 YYNGEE. This clone has only one observation. Its antigen is still unknown. The chain recombines TRBV9 with TRBJ1-2, with D tentatively TRBD1 (5 bases). This receptor was taken from an adult who had recovered from COVID-19. Sequences were derived from peripheral blood, sampled after recovery from COVID-19. The CDR3 nucleotides are TGTGCCAGCAGCGTAGGGGGGGTCTATGGCTACACCTTC. Translating gives CASSVGGVYGYTF.